The 10 T cell receptor beta chains reported below all come from one sample, sequenced in a study of blood T cell repertoires in COVID-19. The data were produced by immunoSEQ multiplex PCR, yet TCRdb's version contains in-frame clones alone and is incomplete. In the table there are about 180,000 clones, less than 90% of which are singletons. The source material was PBMCs or T cells enriched from blood (not recorded which). These receptors were taken from a human donor with acute COVID-19. The donor label of this sample is uncertain.

V usage is TRBV9 and J usage is TRBJ1-3; 7 nucleotides agree with TRBD1. The CDR3 is 18 residues long. V trimming: 5 bases; J trimming: 0 bases; junction bases outside the gene matches: 14. Per the germline V gene, CDR1 is SGDLS and CDR2 is YYNGEE. CDR3 nucleotide sequence: TGTGCCAGCAGTGGGGGACAGCGCGCTTCCTTCTCTGGAAACACCATATATTTT. Translating gives CASSGGQRASFSGNTIYF.

The chain recombines TRBV3-1 (or the pseudogene TRBV3-2) with TRBJ1-1; D is uncertain. The length of the CDR3 is 13 residues. The germline V gene has CDR1 LGHDT and CDR2 YNNKEL (reference sequence). The V end was cut by 1 base, the J end by 0 bases, with 3 bases between. The CDR3 nucleotides read TGTGCCAGCAGCCAAGCAGTGAACACTGAAGCTTTCTTT. Translating it yields CASSQAVNTEAFF.

The chain carries TRBV19 and TRBJ1-1, with D unresolved. The CDR3 runs 12 residues. Germline-derived CDR1 and CDR2 are LNHDA and SQIVND (reference sequence). Deletions cut 5 bases from V and 5 bases from J, with 9 bases between. The CDR3 DNA is TGTGCCAGTAGTTCGGGGAGGACTGAAGCTTTCTTT. It codes for CASSSGRTEAFF. Full variable domain (remainder filled in from reference TRBV19 and TRBJ1-1): DGGITQSPKYLFRKEGQNVTLSCEQNLNHDAMYWYRQDPGQGLRLIYYSQIVNDFQKGDIAEGYSVSREKKESFPLTVTSAQKNPTAFYLCASSSGRTEAFFGQGTRLTVV.

The genes are TRBV4-2 and TRBJ2-7, with D possibly being TRBD1 (5 bases). The V gene's germline CDR1 is LGHNA and CDR2 YNFKEQ. This CDR3 spans 14 amino acids. The V and J ends lost 1 base and 5 bases respectively, with 12 bases between them. The CDR3 region is CASSQGQGRDEQYF. As DNA, the CDR3 is TGTGCCAGCAGCCAAGGGCAGGGTCGGGACGAGCAGTACTTC.

This clone has more than one count but fewer than ten. The chain is built from TRBV6-4 and TRBJ2-1; 7 nucleotides match TRBD1. V lost 0 bases to trimming and J lost 7 bases; unmatched junction nucleotides: 9. Germline CDR1 MRHNA, CDR2 SNTAGT. The CDR3 extends over 16 amino acids. The CDR3 reads CASSDSMSGGGNEQFF. The CDR3, as DNA: TGTGCCAGCAGTGACTCGATGTCAGGGGGTGGGAATGAGCAGTTCTTC.

Here the CDR3 reads CASSIGGTAQETQYF. CDR3 DNA sequence: TGTGCCAGTAGTATTGGGGGGACAGCCCAAGAGACCCAGTACTTC. V usage is TRBV19 and J usage is TRBJ2-5; D is possibly TRBD1 (7 bases). The CDR3 totals 15 residues. CDR1 and CDR2 (germline): LNHDA, SQIVND (reference sequence). V was trimmed by 3 bases and J by 1 base, leaving 12 bases between them.

The V and J genes are TRBV7-9 and TRBJ1-5; tentatively, D is TRBD1 (6 bases). V lost 1 base to trimming and J lost 5 bases, with 12 bases between them. Germline V gene data show CDR1 as SEHNR and CDR2 as FQNEAQ (reference sequence). This CDR3 contains 15 residues. The CDR3 nucleotides read TGTGCCAGCAGCTTAGTGGGGGCAGGTCATCAGCCCCAGCATTTT. This gives the protein CASSLVGAGHQPQHF.

The chain uses TRBV24-1 and TRBJ1-2; possible D gene TRBD1, 5 bases. Trimming took off 5 bases at V and 5 bases at J, with 11 bases between the two ends. The CDR3 totals 13 residues. The V gene's germline CDR1 is KGHDR and CDR2 SFDVKD. The CDR3 coding sequence is TGTGCCACCAGTGCCCCGGGGGGGTATGGCTACACCTTC. It specifies CATSAPGGYGYTF.

The CDR3 nucleotides read TGTGCCTCCCGGACAGACGCTAAGGGGCCCCAGCATTTT. The encoded protein is CASRTDAKGPQHF. The genes are TRBV30 and TRBJ1-5; D may be TRBD1 (6 bases). The CDR3 length is 13 residues. CDR1 and CDR2 from the germline V gene are GTSNPN and SVGIG (reference sequence). The germline V and J ends were trimmed by 7 bases and 9 bases, with 19 bases remaining between them. Based on the CDR3 plus reference TRBV30 and TRBJ1-5, the full variable domain is SQTIHQWPATLVQPVGSPLSLECTVEGTSNPNLYWYRQAAGRGLQLLFYSVGIGQISSEVPQNLSASRPQDRQFILSSKKLLLSDSGFYLCASRTDAKGPQHFGDGTRLSIL.

The chain combines TRBV27 with TRBJ2-7; D not resolved. The CDR3 is 14 residues long. V was shortened by 5 bases and J by 0 bases, with 11 bases between the two germline ends. CDR1 and CDR2 from the germline V gene are MNHEY and SMNVEV (reference sequence). The CDR3 nucleotides are TGTGCCAGCAGTCTCCCGACAAACTCCTACGAGCAGTACTTC. Amino acids: CASSLPTNSYEQYF.